This T cell receptor beta chain emerged from a study of Graves' ophthalmopathy and Graves' hyperthyroidism. Trimming removed 6 bases from V and 0 bases from J, with 18 bases in between. The CDR3 runs 18 residues. Germline values: CDR1 SGHAT, CDR2 FQNNGV. CDR3 regions of TCR beta were amplified from RNA transcripts. First-round RT-PCR with HTBI primers preceded a second-round multiplex PCR. TCRdb fed the multiplex PCR reads into MiXCR, producing one record per CDR3 protein. The sample lists 150,000 to 200,000 distinct CDR3 sequences, around two fifths occurring once. This TCR derives from a woman in her forties with Graves' ophthalmopathy. The chain joins TRBV11-2 to TRBJ2-6; a possible D gene is TRBD2 (7 bases). Input material: peripheral blood. The CDR3 loop reads CASRRGGGPFSGANVLTF. CDR3 coding DNA: TGTGCCAGCAGAAGAGGGGGGGGCCCATTCTCTGGGGCCAACGTCCTGACTTTC.